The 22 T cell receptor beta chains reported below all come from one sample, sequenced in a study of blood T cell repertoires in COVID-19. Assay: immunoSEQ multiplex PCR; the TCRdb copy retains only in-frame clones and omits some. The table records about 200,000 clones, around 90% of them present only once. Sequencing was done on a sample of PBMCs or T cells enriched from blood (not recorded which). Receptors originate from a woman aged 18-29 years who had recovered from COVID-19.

This CDR3 is CASSLTGRAEQYF. In nucleotides, the CDR3 is TGTGCCAGCAGTTTAACGGGCAGGGCCGAGCAGTACTTC. The chain has TRBV28 and TRBJ2-7; D may be TRBD1 (5 bases). The V end was cut by 2 bases, the J end by 6 bases, with 11 bases between. The germline gives CDR1 MDHEN, CDR2 SYDVKM. The length of the CDR3 is 13 residues.

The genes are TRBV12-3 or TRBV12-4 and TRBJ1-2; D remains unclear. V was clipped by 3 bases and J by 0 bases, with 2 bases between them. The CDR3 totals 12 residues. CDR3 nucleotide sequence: TGTGCCAGCAGTTTCTCTAACTATGGCTACACCTTC. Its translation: CASSFSNYGYTF.

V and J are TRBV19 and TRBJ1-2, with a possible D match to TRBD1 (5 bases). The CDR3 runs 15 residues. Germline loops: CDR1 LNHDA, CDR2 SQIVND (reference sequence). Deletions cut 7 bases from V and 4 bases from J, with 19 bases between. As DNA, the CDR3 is TGTGCCAGTATTGGCCCTGGGCAGGGCCTCTATGGCTACACCTTC. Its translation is CASIGPGQGLYGYTF.

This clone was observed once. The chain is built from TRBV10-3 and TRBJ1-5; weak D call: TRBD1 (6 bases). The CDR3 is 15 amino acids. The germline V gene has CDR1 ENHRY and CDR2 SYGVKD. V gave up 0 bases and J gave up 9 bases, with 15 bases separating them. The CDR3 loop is CAISESRGGLSPQHF. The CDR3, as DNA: TGTGCCATCAGTGAGTCCAGGGGAGGGCTTTCGCCCCAGCATTTT.

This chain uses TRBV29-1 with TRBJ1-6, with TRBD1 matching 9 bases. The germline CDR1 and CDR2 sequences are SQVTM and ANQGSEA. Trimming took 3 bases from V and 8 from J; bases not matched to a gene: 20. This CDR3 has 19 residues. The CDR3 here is CSVDLGGTGPRKDDSPLHF. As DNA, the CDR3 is TGCAGCGTTGACTTGGGGGGGACAGGGCCTAGGAAGGATGATTCACCCCTCCACTTT.

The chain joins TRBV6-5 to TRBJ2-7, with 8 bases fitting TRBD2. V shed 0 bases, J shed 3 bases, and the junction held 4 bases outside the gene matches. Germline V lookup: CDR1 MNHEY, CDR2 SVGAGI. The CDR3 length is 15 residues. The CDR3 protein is CASSYSGGGIYEQYF. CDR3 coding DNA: TGTGCCAGCAGTTACTCTGGCGGGGGGATCTACGAGCAGTACTTC.

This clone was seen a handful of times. The CDR3 nucleotides read TGTGCCAGCAGCACCAGACCGGGAACCTATGGCTACACCTTC. Its translation: CASSTRPGTYGYTF. The chain carries TRBV21-1 and TRBJ1-2. TRBV21-1 is listed as a pseudogene. This CDR3 has 14 amino acids.

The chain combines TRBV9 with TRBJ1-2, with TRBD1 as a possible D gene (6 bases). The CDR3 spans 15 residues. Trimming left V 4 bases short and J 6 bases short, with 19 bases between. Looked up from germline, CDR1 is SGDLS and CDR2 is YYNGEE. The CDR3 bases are TGTGCCAGCAGCTCCGCTTCAGGGGAGTTAGATGGCTACACCTTC. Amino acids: CASSSASGELDGYTF.

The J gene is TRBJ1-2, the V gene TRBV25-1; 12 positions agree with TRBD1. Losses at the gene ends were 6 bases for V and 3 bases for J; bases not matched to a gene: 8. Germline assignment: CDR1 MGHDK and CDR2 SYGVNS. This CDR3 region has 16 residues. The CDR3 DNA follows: TGTGCCAGCAGCTGGGGGGGACAGGGGGCTGACTATGGCTACACCTTC. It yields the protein CASSWGGQGADYGYTF.

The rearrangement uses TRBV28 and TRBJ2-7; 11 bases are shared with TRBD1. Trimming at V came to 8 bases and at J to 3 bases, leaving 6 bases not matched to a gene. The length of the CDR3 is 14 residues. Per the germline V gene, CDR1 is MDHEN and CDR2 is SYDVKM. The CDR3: CASEGTGGFYEQYF. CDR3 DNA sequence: TGTGCCAGCGAGGGGACAGGGGGGTTCTACGAGCAGTACTTC.

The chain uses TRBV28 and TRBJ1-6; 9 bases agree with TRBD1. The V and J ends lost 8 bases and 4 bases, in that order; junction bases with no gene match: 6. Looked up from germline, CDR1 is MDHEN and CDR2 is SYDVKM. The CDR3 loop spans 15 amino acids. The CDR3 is CASWVGTGYNSPLHF. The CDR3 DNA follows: TGTGCCAGCTGGGTCGGGACAGGGTATAATTCACCCCTCCACTTT.

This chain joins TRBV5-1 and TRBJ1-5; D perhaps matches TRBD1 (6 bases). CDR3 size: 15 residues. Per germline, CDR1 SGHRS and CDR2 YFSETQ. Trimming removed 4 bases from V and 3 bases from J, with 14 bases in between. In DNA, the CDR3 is TGCGCCAGCAGCCTGACAGGACAGCACAATCAGCCCCAGCATTTT. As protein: CASSLTGQHNQPQHF.

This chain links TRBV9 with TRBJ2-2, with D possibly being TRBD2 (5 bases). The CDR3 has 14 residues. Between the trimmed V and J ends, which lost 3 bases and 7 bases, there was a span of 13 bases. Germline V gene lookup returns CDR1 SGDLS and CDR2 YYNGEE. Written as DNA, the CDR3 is TGTGCCAGCAGCGGGGCCCGTGGGAGCGGGGAGCTGTTTTTT. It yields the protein CASSGARGSGELFF.

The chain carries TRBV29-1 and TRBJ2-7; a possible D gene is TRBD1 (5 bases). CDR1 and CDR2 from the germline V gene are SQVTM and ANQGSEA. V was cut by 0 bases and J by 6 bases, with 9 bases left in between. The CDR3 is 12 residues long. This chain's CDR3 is CSVEDRVAEQYF. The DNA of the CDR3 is TGCAGCGTTGAAGACAGGGTAGCCGAGCAGTACTTC.

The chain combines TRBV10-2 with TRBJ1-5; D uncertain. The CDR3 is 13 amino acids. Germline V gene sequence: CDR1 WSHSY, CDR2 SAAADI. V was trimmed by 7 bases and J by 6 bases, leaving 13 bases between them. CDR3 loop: CASTKTGSQPQHF. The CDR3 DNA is TGCGCCAGCACCAAAACCGGGAGTCAGCCCCAGCATTTT.

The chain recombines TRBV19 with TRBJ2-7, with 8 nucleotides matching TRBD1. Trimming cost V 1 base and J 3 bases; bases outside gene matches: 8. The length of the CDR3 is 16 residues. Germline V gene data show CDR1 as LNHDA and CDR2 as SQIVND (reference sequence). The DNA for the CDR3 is TGTGCCAGTAGTATAGGTTGGACAGGGAGTCTCTACGAGCAGTACTTC. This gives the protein CASSIGWTGSLYEQYF.

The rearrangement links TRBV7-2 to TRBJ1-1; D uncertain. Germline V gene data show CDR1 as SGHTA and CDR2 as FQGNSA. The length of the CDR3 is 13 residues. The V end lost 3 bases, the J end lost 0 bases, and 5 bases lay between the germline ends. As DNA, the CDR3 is TGTGCCAGCAGCTTTAGCCTGAACACTGAAGCTTTCTTT. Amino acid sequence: CASSFSLNTEAFF.

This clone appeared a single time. This CDR3 reads CAISDRGDYGYTF. CDR3 bases: TGTGCCATCAGTGACAGGGGAGACTATGGCTACACCTTC. The chain carries TRBV10-3 and TRBJ1-2, with D possibly matching TRBD1 (6 bases). V lost 3 bases and J lost 3, with 8 bases in between. The germline V gene has CDR1 ENHRY and CDR2 SYGVKD. The CDR3 contains 13 residues.

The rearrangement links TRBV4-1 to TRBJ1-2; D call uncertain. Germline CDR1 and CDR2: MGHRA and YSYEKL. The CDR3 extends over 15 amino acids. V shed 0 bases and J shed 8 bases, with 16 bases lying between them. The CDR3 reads CASSQDYRGRQGYTF. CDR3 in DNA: TGCGCCAGCAGCCAAGATTATCGGGGAAGGCAGGGCTACACCTTC.

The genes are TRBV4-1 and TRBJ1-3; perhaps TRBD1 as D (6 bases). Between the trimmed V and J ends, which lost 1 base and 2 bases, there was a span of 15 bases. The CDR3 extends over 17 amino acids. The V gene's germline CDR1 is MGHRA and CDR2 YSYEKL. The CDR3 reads CASSQGVAGVPGNTIYF. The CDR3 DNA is TGCGCCAGCAGCCAAGGGGTTGCAGGGGTCCCTGGAAACACCATATATTTT.

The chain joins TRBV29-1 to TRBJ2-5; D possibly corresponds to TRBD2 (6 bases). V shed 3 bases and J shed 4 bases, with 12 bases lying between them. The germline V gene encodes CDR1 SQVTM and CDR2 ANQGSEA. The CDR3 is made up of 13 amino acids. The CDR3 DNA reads TGCAGCGTTGAGGGACTCTCCGGAGAGACCCAGTACTTC. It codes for CSVEGLSGETQYF.

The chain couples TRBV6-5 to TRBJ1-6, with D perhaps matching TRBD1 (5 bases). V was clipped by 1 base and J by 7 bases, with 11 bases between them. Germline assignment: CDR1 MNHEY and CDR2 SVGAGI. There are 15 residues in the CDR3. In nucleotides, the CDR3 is TGTGCCAGCAGTTACTGGGGGGGGGAAAATTCACCCCTCCACTTT. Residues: CASSYWGGENSPLHF.